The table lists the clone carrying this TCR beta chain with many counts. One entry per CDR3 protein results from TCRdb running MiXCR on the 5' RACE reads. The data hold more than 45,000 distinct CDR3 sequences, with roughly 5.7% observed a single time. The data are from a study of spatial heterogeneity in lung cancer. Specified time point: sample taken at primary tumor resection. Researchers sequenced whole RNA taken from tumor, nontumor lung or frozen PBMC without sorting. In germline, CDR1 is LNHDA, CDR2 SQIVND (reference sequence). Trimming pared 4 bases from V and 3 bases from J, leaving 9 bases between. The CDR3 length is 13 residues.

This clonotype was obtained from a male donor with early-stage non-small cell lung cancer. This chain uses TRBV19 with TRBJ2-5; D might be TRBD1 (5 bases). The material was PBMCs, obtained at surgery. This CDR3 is CASSSQGEETQYF. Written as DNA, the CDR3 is TGTGCCAGTAGTAGTCAGGGTGAAGAGACCCAGTACTTC.